This paragraph reports one T cell receptor beta chain. In germline, CDR1 is MNHEY, CDR2 SVGAGI. V lost 6 bases, J lost 4 bases, and 4 bases stayed unmatched. There are 14 residues in the CDR3. Source study methods: Reference gene primer amplification gave nucleated cell count estimates. The protocol was immunoSEQ multiplex PCR, while the TCRdb copy is restricted to in-frame clones and leaves out a portion. The DNA gave D and trimming, while V, J and clone size come from that table. Of around 190,000 clones listed, around 83% are singletons. This sample was included in a study of blood T cell repertoires in COVID-19. Study-wide background: The samples span acute and convalescent COVID-19 from the United States, Italy and Spain. T cells, B-cell-depleted T cells, or PBMCs supplied cDNA or gDNA.

Sequencing was done on a sample of peripheral blood. This TCR derives from a woman aged 55-69 years with acute or convalescent COVID-19. The chain has TRBV6-5 and TRBJ1-5; TRBD1 matches 9 bases. DNA for the CDR3: TGTGCCAGCAGCGGACAGGGGTGGAATCAGCCCCAGCATTTT. The encoded protein is CASSGQGWNQPQHF.